This entry features one T cell receptor beta chain sequence. Its antigen remains unknown. This sample was included in a study of cytomegalovirus exposure and HLA in healthy donors. General study points: Presence/absence analyses took donor sequencing depth as roughly uniform. As was reported, the HLA-A and HLA-B alleles of most subjects were accurately predicted from TCR beta sequences. Later analysis showed most CMV-associated TCR beta chains appearing HLA-restricted.

The PCR was carried out with 60 Vbeta primers and 13 Jbeta primers. The repertoire was sequenced with immunoSEQ multiplex PCR; TCRdb's copy has only in-frame clones and lacks some. This sample yields about 130,000 clones, of which around four fifths are seen a single time; approximately 1.1% belongs to the top ten. Germline CDR1 is KGHSH and CDR2 is LQKENI. V lost 5 bases and J lost 5; bases outside the gene matches: 4. This CDR3 is 13 amino acids long. The chain recombines TRBV18 with TRBJ1-1; 8 positions match TRBD1. The TCR originated in a boy under 18 in good health and CMV-seronegative. Input material: PBMCs. CDR3 sequence: CASSKDRETEAFF. CDR3 sequence (DNA): TGTGCCAGCTCAAAGGACAGGGAGACTGAAGCTTTCTTT.